This T cell receptor beta chain was retrieved from a study of T cells in Graves' hyperthyroidism and ophthalmopathy. Diagnoses were established using clinical symptoms, serum thyroxine and TRAb, thyroid ultrasound and orbital computed tomography. Researchers amplified the TCR beta CDR3 regions from RNA transcripts. The HTBI primer set served for first-round RT-PCR of the TCR CDR3. From the multiplex PCR reads, TCRdb called clonotypes with MiXCR, one entry per CDR3 protein. The sample includes almost 500,000 distinct CDR3 sequences, about 22% of them seen just once. This clonotype has just a few counts. V lost 5 bases and J 6 bases, leaving 16 bases between the germline ends. The CDR3 is 14 residues long. Germline values: CDR1 SGHTA, CDR2 FQGNSA.

The rearrangement joins TRBV7-2 to TRBJ1-2, with a tentative D call TRBD1 (6 bases). Material: blood. This TCR was recovered from a woman aged 70 to 79 with Graves' ophthalmopathy. The CDR3 DNA is TGTGCCAGCAGCAGGGACACAGGGAACCATGGCTACACCTTC. It is translated as CASSRDTGNHGYTF.